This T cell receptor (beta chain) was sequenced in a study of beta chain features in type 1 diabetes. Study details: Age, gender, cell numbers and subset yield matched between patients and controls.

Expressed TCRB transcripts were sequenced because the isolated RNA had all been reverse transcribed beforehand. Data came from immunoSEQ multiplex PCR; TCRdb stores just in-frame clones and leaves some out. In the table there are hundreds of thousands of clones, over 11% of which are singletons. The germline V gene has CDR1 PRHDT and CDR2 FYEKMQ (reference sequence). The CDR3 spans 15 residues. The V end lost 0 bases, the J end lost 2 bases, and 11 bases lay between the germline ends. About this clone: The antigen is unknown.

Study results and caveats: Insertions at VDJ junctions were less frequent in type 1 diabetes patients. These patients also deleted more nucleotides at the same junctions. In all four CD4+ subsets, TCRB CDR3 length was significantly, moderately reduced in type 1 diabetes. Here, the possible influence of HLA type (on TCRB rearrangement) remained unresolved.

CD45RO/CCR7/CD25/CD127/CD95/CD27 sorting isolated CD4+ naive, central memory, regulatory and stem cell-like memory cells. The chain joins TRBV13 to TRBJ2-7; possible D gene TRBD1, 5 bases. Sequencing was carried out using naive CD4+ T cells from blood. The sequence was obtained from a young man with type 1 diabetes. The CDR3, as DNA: TGTGCCAGCAGCTTAGGATGGGGCCAGACCTACGAGCAGTACTTC. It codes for CASSLGWGQTYEQYF.